Sequencing of this T cell receptor (beta chain) was carried out in a study of tumor and adjacent non-tumor tissue in lung cancer. Study-wide background: On average, productive TCRbeta reads reached about 4.17 million per sample.

TCRbeta libraries were built with three rounds of nested PCR, modified from ARM-PCR. Each CDR3 protein gets one entry after TCRdb re-called the multiplex PCR reads with MiXCR. The sample has tens of thousands of distinct CDR3 sequences, roughly 80% seen once. This sample's RNA came from whole unsorted tissue. More than 3 cm separated this lung sample from the edge of the tumor. This CDR3 is 15 amino acids long. Germline values: CDR1 SGHAT, CDR2 FQNNGV. The origin of this receptor is a man aged 60 to 75 with non-small cell lung cancer. The source material was distant non-tumor lung tissue. This sequence joins TRBV11-2 and TRBJ2-3; D unresolved. The tail of the sequence fits TRBJ1-5 better, so the J call may be wrong. Here the CDR3 reads CASSFLLAVADTQHF. The CDR3 bases are TGTGCCAGCAGTTTTCTCCTAGCGGTGGCCGATACGCAGCATTTT.